These T cell receptor beta chains were read from a single sample in a study of blood T cell repertoires in COVID-19. Profiled with immunoSEQ multiplex PCR; TCRdb holds only in-frame clones, not every one. The table lists approximately 120,000 clones, around 89% of them singletons. Source material: peripheral blood. These receptors were collected from a human donor in a cohort sampled during active COVID-19. CDR3s include the opening cysteine and the closing phenylalanine or tryptophan. D genes are given only for firm matches. Rows may omit the clone size; those that give it use once, few, many or a size class.

J: TRBJ1-1
V: TRBV12-3/TRBV12-4
D: TRBD1
size: .
DNA: TGTGCCAGCAGTTTACAGGGGGGCACTGAAGCTTTCTTT
CDR3: CASSLQGGTEAFF

J: TRBJ2-7
V: TRBV6-5
D: TRBD2
size: .
DNA: TGTGCCAGCAGGATATCGGGACTAGCGGGGTCCGAGCAGTACTTC
CDR3: CASRISGLAGSEQYF

J: TRBJ2-7
V: TRBV11-3
D: TRBD2
size: .
DNA: TGTGCCAGCAGCCGAGGGGAGGGCTACGAGCAGTACTTC
CDR3: CASSRGEGYEQYF

J: TRBJ2-5
V: TRBV18
D: .
size: .
DNA: TGTGCCAGCTCACCACGCGGGGCTGGAGAGACCCAGTACTTC
CDR3: CASSPRGAGETQYF

J: TRBJ1-2
V: TRBV19
D: .
size: few
DNA: TGTGCCAGTACTACAGGGTTCTATGGCTACACCTTC
CDR3: CASTTGFYGYTF

J: TRBJ1-6
V: TRBV2
D: .
size: .
DNA: TGTGCCAGCACTTTGAGGTCGAGCAAGAATAATTCACCCCTCCACTTT
CDR3: CASTLRSSKNNSPLHF

J: TRBJ2-5
V: TRBV28
D: TRBD1
size: .
DNA: TGTGCCAGCAGTTTTACAGGGGCAGAGCAAGAGACCCAGTACTTC
CDR3: CASSFTGAEQETQYF

J: TRBJ1-1
V: TRBV3-1/TRBV3-2
D: TRBD1
size: .
DNA: TGTGCCAGCAGCCAAGAGGACGGCAGGGGGAGCACTGAAGCTTTCTTT
CDR3: CASSQEDGRGSTEAFF

J: TRBJ2-1
V: TRBV11-3
D: TRBD1
size: .
DNA: TGTGCCAGCAGCCCCGGGACAGCATACAATGAGCAGTTCTTC
CDR3: CASSPGTAYNEQFF

J: TRBJ2-1
V: TRBV11-2
D: TRBD2
size: .
DNA: TGTGCCAGCAGCTTGGTGACTAGCGGGGCTTACAATGAGCAGTTCTTC
CDR3: CASSLVTSGAYNEQFF

J: TRBJ2-7
V: TRBV5-1
D: .
size: .
DNA: TGCGCCAGCAGCTTAAGACAGGCTCGCTCCTACGAGCAGTACTTC
CDR3: CASSLRQARSYEQYF

J: TRBJ2-2
V: TRBV5-4
D: .
size: once
DNA: TGTGCCAGCAGCGCCCTTACGGGGCGGGGCGGGGAGCTGTTTTTT
CDR3: CASSALTGRGGELFF

J: TRBJ1-1
V: TRBV3-1/TRBV3-2
D: .
size: .
DNA: TGTGCCAGCAGCCCCCCCAGCGGGAAAGCTTTCTTT
CDR3: CASSPPSGKAFF

J: TRBJ2-2
V: TRBV3-1/TRBV3-2
D: TRBD2
size: .
DNA: TGTGCCAGCAGCCCAGACGGGGGGGGGCTGAGCACCGGGGAGCTGTTTTTT
CDR3: CASSPDGGGLSTGELFF

J: TRBJ2-7
V: TRBV6-1
D: .
size: .
DNA: TGTGCCAGCAGTGAGGGGGGCTACGAGCAGTACTTC
CDR3: CASSEGGYEQYF

J: TRBJ2-3
V: TRBV5-1
D: .
size: .
DNA: TGCGCCAGCAGCTTCACGCGGACAGGAGGGACAGATACGCAGTATTTT
CDR3: CASSFTRTGGTDTQYF

J: TRBJ1-2
V: TRBV3-1/TRBV3-2
D: .
size: .
DNA: TGTGCCAGCAGCCAAGAGGTCGGACAGCTCTATGGCTACACCTTC
CDR3: CASSQEVGQLYGYTF

J: TRBJ1-4
V: TRBV7-7
D: TRBD1
size: once
DNA: TGTGCTAGCAGCTTAGCCCGGGACAGGGGGCGTTTGGGTGAAAAACTGTTTTTT
CDR3: CASSLARDRGRLGEKLFF

J: TRBJ2-6
V: TRBV27
D: .
size: .
DNA: TGTGCCAGCAGTTTATTCCCTCGACAGACGAAGAGCTCTGGGGCCAACGTCCTGACTTTC
CDR3: CASSLFPRQTKSSGANVLTF

J: TRBJ2-7
V: TRBV19
D: TRBD1
size: .
DNA: TGTGCCAGTAGTATAGGATCCCCAGCAGGGGGCATCCACGAGCAGTACTTC
CDR3: CASSIGSPAGGIHEQYF

J: TRBJ1-5
V: TRBV5-8
D: .
size: .
DNA: TGTGCCAGCAGTCCCGGGACATTGGCTCAGCCCCAGCATTTT
CDR3: CASSPGTLAQPQHF

J: TRBJ1-3
V: TRBV5-1
D: .
size: few
DNA: TGCGCCAGCAGCTTGGAACGGGCAGGGCCTGGAAACACCATATATTTT
CDR3: CASSLERAGPGNTIYF

J: TRBJ2-1
V: TRBV29-1
D: TRBD2
size: .
DNA: TGCAGCGTTGAAGATCCCCCGACTAGCGGGGGGGCCAATGAGCAGTTCTTC
CDR3: CSVEDPPTSGGANEQFF

J: TRBJ2-3
V: TRBV6-2/TRBV6-3
D: .
size: .
DNA: TGTGCCAGCAGTGACATAACAGATACGCAGTATTTT
CDR3: CASSDITDTQYF

J: TRBJ2-7
V: TRBV7-9
D: .
size: .
DNA: TGTGCCAGCAGCTTCGCCTACGAGCAGTACTTC
CDR3: CASSFAYEQYF

J: TRBJ2-5
V: TRBV5-1
D: .
size: .
DNA: TGCGCCAGCAGCTTGGACCCTGGGAGCACAGAGACCCAGTACTTC
CDR3: CASSLDPGSTETQYF

J: TRBJ1-4
V: TRBV18
D: .
size: .
DNA: TGTGCCAGCTCACCTTCCGCGGGGACGTTGGCTAATGAAAAACTGTTTTTT
CDR3: CASSPSAGTLANEKLFF

J: TRBJ2-3
V: TRBV11-2
D: .
size: .
DNA: TGTGCCAGCAGCTTAGCGGGAGAGACTAGCACAGATACGCAGTATTTT
CDR3: CASSLAGETSTDTQYF

J: TRBJ2-1
V: TRBV3-1/TRBV3-2
D: TRBD2
size: .
DNA: TGTGCCAGCAGCCAATCTAGCGGGAGGGCCGGGGATGAGCAGTTCTTC
CDR3: CASSQSSGRAGDEQFF

J: TRBJ2-5
V: TRBV30
D: TRBD1
size: .
DNA: TGTGCCTGGAGTGGGGGACAGGGGAGCGGGACCCAGTACTTC
CDR3: CAWSGGQGSGTQYF

J: TRBJ1-1
V: TRBV9
D: .
size: few
DNA: TGTGCCAGCAGCGGACTCACTGAAGCTTTCTTT
CDR3: CASSGLTEAFF

J: TRBJ2-3
V: TRBV4-1
D: TRBD2
size: .
DNA: TGCGCCAGCAGCCAAGAAAGCGGGAGACGAAGCACAGATACGCAGTATTTT
CDR3: CASSQESGRRSTDTQYF

J: TRBJ2-3
V: TRBV10-3
D: .
size: .
DNA: TGTGCCATCATGGGGGGGCCCCCCGATACGCAGTATTTT
CDR3: CAIMGGPPDTQYF

J: TRBJ1-5
V: TRBV5-1
D: TRBD1
size: .
DNA: TGCGCCAGCAGCCAGGGGGAGAGCAATCAGCCCCAGCATTTT
CDR3: CASSQGESNQPQHF

J: TRBJ2-1
V: TRBV14
D: TRBD2
size: .
DNA: TGTGCCAGCAGCCGGGGGACTAGCGGGAGCGATGAGCAGTTCTTC
CDR3: CASSRGTSGSDEQFF

J: TRBJ1-1
V: TRBV10-1
D: TRBD1
size: .
DNA: TGCGCCAGCAGTGGGACTGGACAGGGGGCGAGGACTGAAGCTTTCTTT
CDR3: CASSGTGQGARTEAFF

J: TRBJ2-6
V: TRBV28
D: .
size: .
DNA: TGTGCCAGCAGTGAACCCGCGGGGCCTGGGGCCAACGTCCTGACTTTC
CDR3: CASSEPAGPGANVLTF

J: TRBJ1-1
V: TRBV6-5
D: .
size: .
DNA: TGTGCCACAAATAATCGGGGGGAAATGAACACTGAAGCTTTCTTT
CDR3: CATNNRGEMNTEAFF

J: TRBJ2-1
V: TRBV28
D: TRBD2
size: .
DNA: TGTGCCAGCACCCAACTAGCGGGAACATACAATGAGCAGTTCTTC
CDR3: CASTQLAGTYNEQFF

J: TRBJ2-5
V: TRBV11-2
D: .
size: once
DNA: TGTGCCAGCAGCTTATATCAGGCTCTTCAAGAGACCCAGTACTTC
CDR3: CASSLYQALQETQYF

J: TRBJ1-1
V: TRBV5-4
D: .
size: few
DNA: TGTGCCAGCAGCTTGGCCGGGAACCATGGGGAAGCTTTCTTT
CDR3: CASSLAGNHGEAFF

J: TRBJ2-2
V: TRBV3-1/TRBV3-2
D: .
size: .
DNA: TGTGCCAGCAGCCTCAGGGGTGTGTACACCGGGGAGCTGTTTTTT
CDR3: CASSLRGVYTGELFF

J: TRBJ1-1
V: TRBV19
D: .
size: .
DNA: TGTGCCAGTAGGGACGGGGGAATGCCCATGAACACTGAAGCTTTCTTT
CDR3: CASRDGGMPMNTEAFF

J: TRBJ2-5
V: TRBV5-1
D: TRBD1
size: .
DNA: TGCGCCAGCAGCACACAGGGGAAGGAGACCCAGTACTTC
CDR3: CASSTQGKETQYF

J: TRBJ2-7
V: TRBV5-1
D: TRBD1
size: .
DNA: TGCGCCAGCAGCGTGGGACAGGGTAACGAGCAGTACTTC
CDR3: CASSVGQGNEQYF

J: TRBJ2-5
V: TRBV2
D: TRBD2
size: .
DNA: TGTGCCAGCAGTACGCGGACTAGCGGGGGGGCAATACGGGAGACCCAGTACTTC
CDR3: CASSTRTSGGAIRETQYF

J: TRBJ2-7
V: TRBV6-5
D: TRBD1
size: .
DNA: TGTGCCAGCCGTATCGATCGTGGCCCCGGGACAGGGAACTTC
CDR3: CASRIDRGPGTGNF

J: TRBJ1-2
V: TRBV28
D: .
size: .
DNA: TGTGCCAGCAGTTTTAGCAGGGGTTATAACTATGGCTACACCTTC
CDR3: CASSFSRGYNYGYTF

J: TRBJ2-1
V: TRBV19
D: TRBD1
size: once
DNA: TGTGCCAGTAGTTCACAGGGGGCCCGCAATGAGCAGTTCTTC
CDR3: CASSSQGARNEQFF